This record looks at one T cell receptor (beta chain) sequence and its context. This sample stems from a study of somatic mutations in cytotoxic T cells in rheumatoid arthritis. Produced via immunoSEQ multiplex PCR; TCRdb's table is partial and in-frame only. The table includes some 11,000 clones, 65% to 80% detected once. Unmatched junction bases numbered 12, after V lost 1 base and J lost 8 bases. Germline CDR1 SGHAT, CDR2 FQNNGV. The CDR3 runs 17 residues. This chain uses TRBV11-2 with TRBJ2-1, with TRBD2 matching 9 bases. This TCR was sampled from an adult with rheumatoid arthritis. The specimen sequenced was CD8+ T cells sorted from blood. As DNA, the CDR3 is TGTGCCAGCAGCTTAGGGGGGGGACTAGCATTGGGTCATGAGCAGTTCTTC. Translation: CASSLGGGLALGHEQFF.